The present entry profiles one TCR beta chain with its context. This clonotype has at least ten counts. Its antigen remains unidentified. Base-call qualities are not available, and no considerably larger clone is one nucleotide away. From the cysteine up to the phenylalanine, the CDR3 has a length of 13 residues. Solely the CDR3 DNA is kept, with 39 bases framed from the first base. Trimming takes 5 bases off V and 6 bases off J; junction bases not matched to a gene: 2. CDR1 and CDR2, looked up from the germline V gene, are SGHTA and FQGNSA. Library prep was done by 5' RACE. Sequencing was carried out with an Illumina HiSeq 2500. A second PCR of about 7 to 12 cycles was performed with a sample-barcoded 5' primer and a J-beta primer mix. A unique molecular identifier was introduced onto each TCR beta cDNA molecule by a template-switch 5' adaptor carrying 12 random nucleotides. At least 3 million CDR3-containing paired-end reads were obtained from each sample. The Mint cDNA synthesis kit, primed by a TRBC-specific oligonucleotide, was used to synthesize first-strand cDNA from all RNA. After uracil-DNA glycosylase treatment, a first 18-cycle PCR used universal primers M1SS and BC2_uni_R on all cDNA. The study's processing was this. For normalization, 1 million high-quality reads were randomly selected from each sample, with every read carrying a distinct molecular identifier. Reads sharing molecular identifiers were discarded rather than binned into consensus sequences. CDR3 identification, clonotype clustering and error correction used MiTCR with a Q25 quality threshold and the strictest error-elimination algorithm. Lower-bound total TCR beta diversity was estimated with a nonparametric unseen species model using Euler transformation. TCRdb applied fastp at Q25 and MiXCR to the public reads, then kept only in-frame beta chains. Each CDR3 protein appears once, grouped with its most common genes and DNA. These V and J calls are TCRdb output, not the study's own analysis. Recorded for this sample are hundreds of thousands of distinct CDR3 sequences; 44% of them occurred a single time. In total, the top ten clones hold approximately 20% of the sample.

Systemically healthy Caucasian individuals from Russia, over 30 in total and aged roughly 6 to 100 years, were included as donors. Each donor gave approximately 10 milliliters of peripheral blood, collected into EDTA-treated Vacutainer tubes. PBMCs were isolated by Ficoll-Paque density-gradient centrifugation, with at least 7 million obtained per sample. Trizol reagent was used to extract total RNA from PBMCs, with at least 6 micrograms per sample. Naive CD45RAhigh/CD27high T cell percentages were measured by flow cytometry on a PBMC aliquot from every donor. This entry belongs to a study of blood T cells in healthy people across ages (dated by TCRdb to the mid-2010s). Context from the whole study: Template switching captured roughly one uniquely barcoded TCR beta cDNA molecule per two T cells in model experiments. Using deep sequencing normalized with unique cDNA molecular identifiers, the study measured how TCR beta repertoire diversity changes with age. The donors were split into four age groups: young (average approximately 16 years), middle-aged (39), aged (roughly 60) and long-lived (over 80). To avoid experimental bias, donors of different ages were randomly spread across the sequencing lanes. For two donors (one aged 18 to 29 and one aged 80 or older), the study analyzed two additional independent replicas of 1 million unique cDNA reads from the same blood draw.

Study-wide conclusions, independent of this receptor: Observed TCR beta diversity correlated strongly with the percentage of naive T cells measured by flow cytometry. Estimates of total diversity based on one million sequenced T cells were considered lower bounds and underestimates. Conclusive comparison of naive and antigen-experienced compartments was prevented by the profiling of bulk unsorted PBMCs. Because the CMV infection status of the donors was unknown, age-related changes in expanded clonotypes may potentially have been confounded. Compared with the aged group, the long-lived group had more naive CD4+ T cells, fewer expanded clones and increased TCR diversity, a pattern suggesting age selection. As age increased, observed TCR beta diversity per million T cells dropped in a roughly linear way, and a significant reduction was already evident by age 40.

This TCR came from a man in his 60s in good health. The rearrangement combines TRBV7-2 with TRBJ2-1, and 9 bases in between align with TRBD2. The sequenced material came from blood. The base sequence is TGTGCCAGCAGCCGCGGGGGGGCCAATGAGCAGTTCTTC. Translation gives CASSRGGANEQFF.